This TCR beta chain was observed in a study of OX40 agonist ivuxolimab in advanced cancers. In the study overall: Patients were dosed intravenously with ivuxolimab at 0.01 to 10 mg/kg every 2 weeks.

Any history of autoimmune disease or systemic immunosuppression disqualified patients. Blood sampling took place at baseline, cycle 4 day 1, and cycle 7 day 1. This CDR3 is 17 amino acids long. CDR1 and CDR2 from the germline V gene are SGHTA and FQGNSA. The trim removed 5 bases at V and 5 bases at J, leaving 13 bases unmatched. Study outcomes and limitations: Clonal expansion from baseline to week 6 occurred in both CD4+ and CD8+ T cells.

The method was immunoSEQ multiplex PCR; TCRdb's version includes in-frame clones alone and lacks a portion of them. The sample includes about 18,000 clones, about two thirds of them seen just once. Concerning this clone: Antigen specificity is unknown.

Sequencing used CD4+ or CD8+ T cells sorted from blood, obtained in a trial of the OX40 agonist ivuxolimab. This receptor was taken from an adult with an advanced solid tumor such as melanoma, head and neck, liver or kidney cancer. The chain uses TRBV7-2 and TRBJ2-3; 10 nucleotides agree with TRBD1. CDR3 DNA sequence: TGTGCCAGCAGCCAATCCTACCGGGGACAGGGGAAAGATACGCAGTATTTT. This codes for CASSQSYRGQGKDTQYF.